These 2 T cell receptor beta chains were sequenced from one sample in a study of blood T cell repertoires in COVID-19. Produced via immunoSEQ multiplex PCR; TCRdb's table is partial and in-frame only. The repertoire has 150,000 or so clones, 80% to 90% of them found once; the top ten carry 5% to 6%. The source material was peripheral blood. Receptors originate from a woman aged 45-65 years with COVID-19, enrolled during active disease.

This clone showed up just a few times. The DNA for the CDR3 is TGCGCCAGCAGCCAAGAAGGGACTAGCGGCTACGAGCAGTACTTC. It codes for CASSQEGTSGYEQYF. The rearrangement joins TRBV4-1 to TRBJ2-7, with 11 positions matching TRBD2. Germline assignment: CDR1 MGHRA and CDR2 YSYEKL. J was trimmed by 3 bases and V by 0 bases; bases with no gene match: 1. The CDR3 length is 15 residues.

This clone showed up just once. The V and J genes are TRBV6-2 or TRBV6-3 and TRBJ2-1; the D is unclear. The V gene's germline CDR1 is MNHEY and CDR2 SVGEGT. Trimming took 6 bases from V and 3 from J, leaving 6 bases between them. CDR3 length: 12 amino acids. The CDR3 DNA reads as TGTGCCAGCAGCCCTTACTACAATGAGCAGTTCTTC. Its translation: CASSPYYNEQFF.